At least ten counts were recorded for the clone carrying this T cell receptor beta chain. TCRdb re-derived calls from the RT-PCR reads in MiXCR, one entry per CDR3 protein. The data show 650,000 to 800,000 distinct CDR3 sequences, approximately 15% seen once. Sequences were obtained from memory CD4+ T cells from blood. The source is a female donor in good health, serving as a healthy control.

This CDR3 is CSARVGQETYEQYF. DNA of the CDR3: TGCAGTGCTAGAGTGGGACAGGAAACCTACGAGCAGTACTTC. The chain employs TRBV20-1 and TRBJ2-7; 8 bases are shared with TRBD1. Germline CDR1 reads DFQATT; CDR2 reads SNEGSKA (reference sequence). The CDR3 runs to 14 residues. With 1 base clipped from V and 2 bases from J, the junction kept 4 bases outside the gene matches.